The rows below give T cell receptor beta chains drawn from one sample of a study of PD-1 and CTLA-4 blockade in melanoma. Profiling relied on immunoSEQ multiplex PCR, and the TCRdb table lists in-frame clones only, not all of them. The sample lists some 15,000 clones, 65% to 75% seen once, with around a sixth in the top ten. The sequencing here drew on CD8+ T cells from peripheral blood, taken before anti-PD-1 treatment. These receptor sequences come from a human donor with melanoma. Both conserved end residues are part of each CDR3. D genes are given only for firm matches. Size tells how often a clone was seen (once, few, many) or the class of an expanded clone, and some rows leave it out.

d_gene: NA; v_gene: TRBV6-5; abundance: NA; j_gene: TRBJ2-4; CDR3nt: TGTGCCAGCAGTTACTCCGGGAGCAGTAACATTCAGTACTTC; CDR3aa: CASSYSGSSNIQYF
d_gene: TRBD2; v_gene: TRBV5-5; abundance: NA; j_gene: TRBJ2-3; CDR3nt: TGTGCCAGCAGCTTGATGGGACTAGCGGGGGGGCGGAGCACAGATACGCAGTATTTT; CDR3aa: CASSLMGLAGGRSTDTQYF
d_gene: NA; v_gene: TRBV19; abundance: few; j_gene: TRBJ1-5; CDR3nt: TGTGCCAGTAGTCTCCCCGGGGGAAGTGAGGGCAATCAGCCCCAGCATTTT; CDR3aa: CASSLPGGSEGNQPQHF
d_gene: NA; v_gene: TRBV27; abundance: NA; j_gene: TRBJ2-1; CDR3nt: TGTGCCAGCAGTCGGGCAGCCGCTTCTCGGGATGAGCAGTTCTTC; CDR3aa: CASSRAAASRDEQFF
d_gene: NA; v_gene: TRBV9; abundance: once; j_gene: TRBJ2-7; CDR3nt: TGTGCCAGCAGCGTAGATGTCAGCTACGAGCAGTACTTC; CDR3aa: CASSVDVSYEQYF
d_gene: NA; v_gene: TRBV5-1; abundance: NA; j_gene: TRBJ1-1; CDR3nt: TGCGCCAGCAGTCCGGCTGGCGCTGAAGCTTTCTTT; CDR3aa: CASSPAGAEAFF
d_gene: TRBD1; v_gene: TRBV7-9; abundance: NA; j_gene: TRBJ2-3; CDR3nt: TGTGCCAGCAGCCGAACAGGGGGCGGGGGCACAGATACGCAGTATTTT; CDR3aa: CASSRTGGGGTDTQYF
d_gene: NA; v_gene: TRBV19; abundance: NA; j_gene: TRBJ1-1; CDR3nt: TGTGCCAGTAGTAGGGGGAACACTGAAGCTTTCTTT; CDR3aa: CASSRGNTEAFF
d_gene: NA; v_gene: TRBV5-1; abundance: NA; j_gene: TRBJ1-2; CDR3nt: TGCGCCAGCAGCTTGGGACAGCGACCTACCTATGGCTACACCTTC; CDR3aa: CASSLGQRPTYGYTF
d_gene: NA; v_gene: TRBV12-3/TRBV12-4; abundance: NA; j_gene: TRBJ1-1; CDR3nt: TGTGCCAGCAGTTTTCTCAGGGGCACTGAAGCTTTCTTT; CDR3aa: CASSFLRGTEAFF
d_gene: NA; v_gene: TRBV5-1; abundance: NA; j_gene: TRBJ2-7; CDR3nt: TGCGCCAGCAGCTTGGCCTTGGGGCATGCCTACGAGCAGTACTTC; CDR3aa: CASSLALGHAYEQYF
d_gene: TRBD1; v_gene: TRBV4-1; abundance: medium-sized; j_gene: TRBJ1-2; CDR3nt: TGCGCCAGCAGCATTGGACAGGGATGGGGCTATGGCTACACCTTC; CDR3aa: CASSIGQGWGYGYTF
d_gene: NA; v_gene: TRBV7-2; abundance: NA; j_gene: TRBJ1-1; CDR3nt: TGTGCCAGCAGCTTTTACTCCATGAACACTGAAGCTTTCTTT; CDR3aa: CASSFYSMNTEAFF
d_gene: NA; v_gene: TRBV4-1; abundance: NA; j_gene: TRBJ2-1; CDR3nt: TGCGCCAGCAGCCAAGTTCCAGGATCCTCCTACAATGAGCAGTTCTTC; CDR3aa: CASSQVPGSSYNEQFF
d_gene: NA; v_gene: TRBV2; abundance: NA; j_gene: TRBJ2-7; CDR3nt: TGTGCCAGCAGTAGCCGCCGGGACACCTACGAGCAGTACTTC; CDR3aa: CASSSRRDTYEQYF
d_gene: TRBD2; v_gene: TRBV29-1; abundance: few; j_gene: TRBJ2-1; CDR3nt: TGCAGCGCTGGGATAGCGGGATTTTACAATGAGCAGTTCTTC; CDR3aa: CSAGIAGFYNEQFF
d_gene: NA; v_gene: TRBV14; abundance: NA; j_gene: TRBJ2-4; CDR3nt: TGTGCCAGCAGCCAAGATCTTAGACTTAGCAAAAACATTCAGTACTTC; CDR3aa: CASSQDLRLSKNIQYF
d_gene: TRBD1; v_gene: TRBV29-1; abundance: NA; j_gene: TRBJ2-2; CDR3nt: TGCAGCGTTGAATTAGTAGGACAGGGAAACACCGGGGAGCTGTTTTTT; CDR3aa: CSVELVGQGNTGELFF
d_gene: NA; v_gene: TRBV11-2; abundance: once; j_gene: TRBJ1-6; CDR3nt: TGTGCCAGCAGCTCCCTCCGGGGTACGGATTCACCCCTCCACTTT; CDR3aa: CASSSLRGTDSPLHF
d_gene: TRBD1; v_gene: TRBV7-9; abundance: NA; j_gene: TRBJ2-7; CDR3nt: TGTGCCAGCAGCTTAATAAAGACAGGGTCAAACGAGCAGTACTTC; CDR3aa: CASSLIKTGSNEQYF
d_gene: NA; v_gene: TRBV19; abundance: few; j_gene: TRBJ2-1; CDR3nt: TGTGCCAGTAGTGCCTCACCGAGCTCCTACAATGAGCAGTTCTTC; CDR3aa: CASSASPSSYNEQFF
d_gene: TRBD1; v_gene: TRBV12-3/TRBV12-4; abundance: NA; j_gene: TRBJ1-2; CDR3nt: TGTGCCAGCAGTTGGCAGGGGGCAAGTGGCTACACCTTC; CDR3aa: CASSWQGASGYTF